The rows below give T cell receptor beta chains drawn from one sample of a study of control samples from healthy donors and cancer patients. Produced via immunoSEQ multiplex PCR; TCRdb's table is partial and in-frame only. This table has about 120,000 clones, 93% appearing once. Sequenced sample: blood. These receptors all stem from a man under 40 in good health. Both conserved end residues are part of each CDR3. A D gene is named only where the DNA matches it firmly. Not all rows give a size; the values are once, few, many and, for expanded clones, a class.

j_call: TRBJ1-6; clone_size: once; v_call: TRBV6-5; d_call: -; cdr3_nt: TGTGCCAGCAGTCCTCGCAGCTCCTATAATTCACCCCTCCACTTT; cdr3_aa: CASSPRSSYNSPLHF
j_call: TRBJ2-1; clone_size: -; v_call: TRBV10-3; d_call: -; cdr3_nt: TGTGCCACCGGGGGAAAAGGTCTGAGAAATGAGCAGTTCTTC; cdr3_aa: CATGGKGLRNEQFF
j_call: TRBJ2-1; clone_size: -; v_call: TRBV10-3; d_call: -; cdr3_nt: TGTGCCATCAGTTCAGGAGTGGGGAGCTCCTACAATGAGCAGTTCTTC; cdr3_aa: CAISSGVGSSYNEQFF
j_call: TRBJ1-6; clone_size: -; v_call: TRBV19; d_call: -; cdr3_nt: TGTGCCAGTAGTATAGACCCACCATCGCCAGTCTATAATTCACCCCTCCACTTT; cdr3_aa: CASSIDPPSPVYNSPLHF
j_call: TRBJ1-1; clone_size: few; v_call: TRBV6-5; d_call: -; cdr3_nt: TGTGCCAGCAGTTCGACAGGAGTCTTTATGAACACTGAAGCTTTCTTT; cdr3_aa: CASSSTGVFMNTEAFF
j_call: TRBJ2-1; clone_size: -; v_call: TRBV24-1; d_call: TRBD2; cdr3_nt: TGTGCCACCAGTGATCGAGAAGCGGGGGGCTCCTACAATGAGCAGTTCTTC; cdr3_aa: CATSDREAGGSYNEQFF
j_call: TRBJ1-3; clone_size: -; v_call: TRBV5-6; d_call: -; cdr3_nt: TGTGCCAGCAGCCCCTCTGTGCTACGAAACACCATATATTTT; cdr3_aa: CASSPSVLRNTIYF
j_call: TRBJ1-1; clone_size: -; v_call: TRBV6-5; d_call: -; cdr3_nt: TGTGCCAGCAGTATACTCAGGAACACTGAAGCTTTCTTT; cdr3_aa: CASSILRNTEAFF
j_call: TRBJ2-2; clone_size: -; v_call: TRBV19; d_call: -; cdr3_nt: TGTGCCAGTACCGTTAGGGACACTAACACCGGGGAGCTGTTTTTT; cdr3_aa: CASTVRDTNTGELFF
j_call: TRBJ1-2; clone_size: -; v_call: TRBV6-4; d_call: TRBD1; cdr3_nt: TGTGCCAGCAGTGACGGAGTAAGGGGGCCCGGGGGCTACACCTTC; cdr3_aa: CASSDGVRGPGGYTF